Listed below are T cell receptor beta chains from one sample, sequenced in a study of blood T cells in healthy people across ages. One entry per CDR3 protein results from TCRdb running MiXCR on the 5' RACE reads. The repertoire has approximately 600,000 distinct CDR3 sequences, around three fifths of them found once; the top ten carry over 35%. The sequenced sample was blood. Receptor source: a man between 60 and 75 years old in good health. The CDR3 runs from the conserved cysteine through the conserved F or W. Each record gives: J gene, V gene, D gene, clone size, CDR3 protein, CDR3 DNA. The D gene is left open where the match is weak. Clone sizes are given selectively: once, few, many, or a class where the clone is expanded.

J gene: TRBJ2-5
V gene: TRBV4-1
D gene: TRBD1
clone size: -
CDR3 protein: CASSQDRQGVRETQYF
CDR3 DNA: TGCGCCAGCAGCCAAGATCGGCAGGGGGTTAGGGAGACCCAGTACTTC

J gene: TRBJ2-1
V gene: TRBV25-1
D gene: -
clone size: -
CDR3 protein: CASTSASGRQFF
CDR3 DNA: TGTGCCAGCACTTCAGCTTCGGGGCGGCAGTTCTTC

J gene: TRBJ2-5
V gene: TRBV4-2
D gene: TRBD2
clone size: -
CDR3 protein: CASSRASGGFQETQYF
CDR3 DNA: TGTGCCAGCAGCCGGGCTAGCGGGGGATTCCAAGAGACCCAGTACTTC

J gene: TRBJ2-5
V gene: TRBV10-3
D gene: TRBD2
clone size: few
CDR3 protein: CAISDETSGAQETQYF
CDR3 DNA: TGTGCCATCAGTGACGAGACTAGCGGGGCCCAAGAGACCCAGTACTTC

J gene: TRBJ2-1
V gene: TRBV9
D gene: TRBD1
clone size: -
CDR3 protein: CASSVEQGARYNEQFF
CDR3 DNA: TGTGCCAGCAGCGTAGAACAGGGGGCGCGGTACAATGAGCAGTTCTTC

J gene: TRBJ2-7
V gene: TRBV4-2
D gene: TRBD1
clone size: -
CDR3 protein: CASSQLGQGSTYEQYF
CDR3 DNA: TGTGCCAGCAGCCAACTAGGACAGGGTTCAACCTACGAGCAGTACTTC

J gene: TRBJ2-7
V gene: TRBV3-1
D gene: -
clone size: few
CDR3 protein: CASSQDTYEQYF
CDR3 DNA: TGTGCCAGCAGCCAAGATACCTACGAGCAGTACTTC

J gene: TRBJ2-2
V gene: TRBV11-2
D gene: -
clone size: -
CDR3 protein: CASSFRGQINTGELFF
CDR3 DNA: TGTGCCAGCAGCTTTAGAGGACAGATAAACACCGGGGAGCTGTTTTTT

J gene: TRBJ2-7
V gene: TRBV29-1
D gene: -
clone size: -
CDR3 protein: CSGGPNPYEQYF
CDR3 DNA: TGCAGCGGGGGCCCGAACCCCTACGAGCAGTACTTC

J gene: TRBJ1-5
V gene: TRBV7-2
D gene: TRBD1
clone size: few
CDR3 protein: CASSLGGRGPLGGNQPQHF
CDR3 DNA: TGTGCCAGCAGCCTTGGCGGCAGGGGGCCCCTAGGTGGCAATCAGCCCCAGCATTTT

J gene: TRBJ2-7
V gene: TRBV29-1
D gene: -
clone size: once
CDR3 protein: CSGWDNEQYF
CDR3 DNA: TGCAGCGGGTGGGACAATGAGCAGTACTTC

J gene: TRBJ2-5
V gene: TRBV12-5
D gene: TRBD1
clone size: -
CDR3 protein: CASGGDSPYETQYF
CDR3 DNA: TGTGCTAGTGGTGGGGACAGCCCATACGAGACCCAGTACTTC

J gene: TRBJ2-7
V gene: TRBV7-9
D gene: -
clone size: -
CDR3 protein: CASSFPTETFYEQYF
CDR3 DNA: TGTGCCAGCAGCTTTCCTACCGAGACCTTCTACGAGCAGTACTTC

J gene: TRBJ2-7
V gene: TRBV14
D gene: -
clone size: many
CDR3 protein: CASSQRIQSVSYEQYF
CDR3 DNA: TGTGCCAGCAGCCAACGCATCCAATCCGTTTCCTACGAGCAGTACTTC

J gene: TRBJ1-4
V gene: TRBV6-2/TRBV6-3
D gene: -
clone size: many
CDR3 protein: CASSGTTTNEKLFF
CDR3 DNA: TGTGCCAGCAGTGGGACAACAACTAATGAAAAACTGTTTTTT

J gene: TRBJ2-3
V gene: TRBV2
D gene: -
clone size: once
CDR3 protein: CASIPDSTDTQYF
CDR3 DNA: TGTGCCAGCATCCCAGACTCGACAGATACGCAGTATTTT

J gene: TRBJ2-5
V gene: TRBV28
D gene: -
clone size: -
CDR3 protein: CASTQGGAAEQYF
CDR3 DNA: TGTGCCAGCACTCAAGGGGGGGCCGCGGAGCAGTACTTC

J gene: TRBJ1-2
V gene: TRBV5-1
D gene: TRBD1
clone size: once
CDR3 protein: CASSLDGTVLNYGYTF
CDR3 DNA: TGCGCCAGCAGCTTGGATGGGACAGTTCTAAACTATGGCTACACCTTC

J gene: TRBJ2-1
V gene: TRBV7-9
D gene: TRBD2
clone size: few
CDR3 protein: CASSSPGLVYNEQFF
CDR3 DNA: TGTGCCAGCAGCTCTCCGGGACTAGTATACAATGAGCAGTTCTTC

J gene: TRBJ1-5
V gene: TRBV28
D gene: TRBD1
clone size: -
CDR3 protein: CASSLRGQLPHQPQHF
CDR3 DNA: TGTGCCAGCAGTTTAAGGGGACAGCTACCTCATCAGCCCCAGCATTTT

J gene: TRBJ1-6
V gene: TRBV4-1
D gene: -
clone size: -
CDR3 protein: CASSQVGDNSPLHF
CDR3 DNA: TGCGCCAGCAGCCAAGTTGGGGACAATTCACCCCTCCACTTT

J gene: TRBJ1-1
V gene: TRBV29-1
D gene: -
clone size: -
CDR3 protein: CSVQVAANTEAFF
CDR3 DNA: TGCAGCGTTCAGGTTGCGGCGAACACTGAAGCTTTCTTT

J gene: TRBJ2-1
V gene: TRBV20-1
D gene: -
clone size: few
CDR3 protein: CSARVTRGNEQFF
CDR3 DNA: TGCAGTGCTAGAGTCACTAGAGGCAATGAGCAGTTCTTC

J gene: TRBJ2-5
V gene: TRBV9
D gene: -
clone size: few
CDR3 protein: CASSLREGLAGSETQYF
CDR3 DNA: TGTGCCAGCAGCCTAAGGGAAGGACTGGCAGGTTCGGAGACCCAGTACTTC

J gene: TRBJ2-7
V gene: TRBV7-2
D gene: -
clone size: -
CDR3 protein: CASSLQVYYEQYF
CDR3 DNA: TGTGCCAGCAGCTTACAGGTTTACTACGAGCAGTACTTC

J gene: TRBJ1-2
V gene: TRBV27
D gene: TRBD1
clone size: -
CDR3 protein: CASSFRTGIVFYGYTF
CDR3 DNA: TGTGCCAGCAGTTTTAGGACAGGGATAGTCTTTTATGGCTACACCTTC

J gene: TRBJ2-1
V gene: TRBV29-1
D gene: TRBD2
clone size: -
CDR3 protein: CSALTSGVGEQFF
CDR3 DNA: TGCAGCGCCCTGACTAGCGGGGTCGGTGAGCAGTTCTTC

J gene: TRBJ2-5
V gene: TRBV7-6
D gene: -
clone size: -
CDR3 protein: CASSGGTKETQYF
CDR3 DNA: TGTGCCAGCAGCGGGGGTACCAAAGAGACCCAGTACTTC

J gene: TRBJ2-5
V gene: TRBV20-1
D gene: -
clone size: -
CDR3 protein: CSARMWLAGETQYF
CDR3 DNA: TGCAGTGCTAGAATGTGGCTAGCTGGAGAGACCCAGTACTTC

J gene: TRBJ2-7
V gene: TRBV18
D gene: -
clone size: -
CDR3 protein: CASSPRDSETYEQYF
CDR3 DNA: TGTGCCAGCTCACCACGTGATAGCGAAACCTACGAGCAGTACTTC

J gene: TRBJ2-3
V gene: TRBV7-2
D gene: TRBD2
clone size: many
CDR3 protein: CASSPGLVTDTQYF
CDR3 DNA: TGCGCCAGCAGCCCAGGACTAGTGACAGATACGCAGTATTTT

J gene: TRBJ1-6
V gene: TRBV6-5
D gene: TRBD1
clone size: -
CDR3 protein: CASRAVWTGYNSPLHF
CDR3 DNA: TGTGCCAGCAGGGCCGTTTGGACAGGGTACAATTCACCCCTCCACTTT

J gene: TRBJ2-1
V gene: TRBV5-1
D gene: -
clone size: -
CDR3 protein: CASSVQGSYNEQFF
CDR3 DNA: TGCGCCAGCAGCGTGCAGGGATCCTACAATGAGCAGTTCTTC

J gene: TRBJ2-1
V gene: TRBV18
D gene: TRBD2
clone size: -
CDR3 protein: CASSPGLAPNEQFF
CDR3 DNA: TGTGCCAGCTCACCGGGACTAGCCCCCAATGAGCAGTTCTTC

J gene: TRBJ1-5
V gene: TRBV6-1
D gene: TRBD1
clone size: -
CDR3 protein: CASSAPGGYSNQPQHF
CDR3 DNA: TGTGCCAGCAGCGCGCCAGGGGGATATAGCAATCAGCCCCAGCATTTT

J gene: TRBJ2-1
V gene: TRBV20-1
D gene: -
clone size: -
CDR3 protein: CSARRTASYNEQFF
CDR3 DNA: TGCAGTGCTAGGAGGACAGCTTCCTACAATGAGCAGTTCTTC